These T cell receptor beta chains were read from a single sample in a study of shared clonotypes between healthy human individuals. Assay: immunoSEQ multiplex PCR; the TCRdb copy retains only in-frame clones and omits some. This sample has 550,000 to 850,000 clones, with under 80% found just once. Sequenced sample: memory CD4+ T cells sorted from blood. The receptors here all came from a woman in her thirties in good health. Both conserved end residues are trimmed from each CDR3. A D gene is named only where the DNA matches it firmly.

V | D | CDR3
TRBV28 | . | ASSLYRFGQY
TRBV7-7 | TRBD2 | ASSSGLAYEQY
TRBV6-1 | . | ASSESLANTEAF
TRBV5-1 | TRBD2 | ASSPGTSGHPMGYEQY
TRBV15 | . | ATSRRQDLRNEQF
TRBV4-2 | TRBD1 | ASSQDRTGAYGYT
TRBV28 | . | ASSILRANTGELF
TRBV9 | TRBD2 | ASSVGLAGETQY
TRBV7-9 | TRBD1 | ASSQGAIRLSHEQY
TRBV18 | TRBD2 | ASSPGLVEKGELF
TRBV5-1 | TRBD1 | ASSLGTGKETQY
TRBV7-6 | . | ASSFVIDGYT
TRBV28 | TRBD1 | ASRQPRDRGFGANVLT
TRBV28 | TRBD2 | ATTPGTTGNEQF
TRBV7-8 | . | ASSLNSYEQY
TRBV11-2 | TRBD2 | ASSLAGGSYEQY
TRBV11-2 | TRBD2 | ASSSLAGSTDTQY
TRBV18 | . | ASSLGTGYEQY
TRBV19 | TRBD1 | ASSIVGRGLSNTGELF
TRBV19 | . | ASSLSGSTDTQY
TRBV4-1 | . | ASSSATGLMYYEQY
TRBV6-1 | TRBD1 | ASSVGTAGNTIY
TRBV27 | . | ASSRGGTQY
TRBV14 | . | ASSRVYSMNTEAF
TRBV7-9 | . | ASRYGRETEAF
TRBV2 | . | ASSEPGFNTGELF
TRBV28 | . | ASTPPGTANYGYT
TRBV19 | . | ASSIGIGGNTEAF
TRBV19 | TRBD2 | AVAQREKNEQF
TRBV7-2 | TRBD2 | ASREGTGLAFNEQF
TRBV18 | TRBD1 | ASSPDTGTGRFGDTQY
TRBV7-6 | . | ASSPAGYSNQPQH
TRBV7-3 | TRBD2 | ASRDPGRAKETQY
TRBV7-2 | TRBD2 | ASSILAGVENEQF
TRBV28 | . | ASSRNYEQY
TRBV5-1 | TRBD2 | ASSLGRELAGNRINEQF
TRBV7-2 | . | ASSFSRGTYEQY
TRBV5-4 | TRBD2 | ASSLEGGLVGQF
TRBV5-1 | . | ASSLDTGSYNEQF
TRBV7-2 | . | ASSPSGTPSYGYT
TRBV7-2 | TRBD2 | ASNTAGARYEQY
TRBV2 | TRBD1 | ASSPGTGGGGEQY
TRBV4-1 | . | ASSQDLGRGTYEQY
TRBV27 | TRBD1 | ASSKTGGAYGYT